These 9 T cell receptor beta chains were sequenced from one sample in a study of Ad26.COV2.S vaccination and SARS-CoV-2 variants. Treatment noted: over 15 received Ad26.COV2.S at low or high dose, single or two shots; 5 received placebo; per-sample allocation not given. Material that was analyzed had been drawn on day 63 after the first vaccine or placebo injection. Some clones are missing from TCRdb's copy, which holds only in-frame ones; the method was immunoSEQ multiplex PCR. Of about 390,000 clones in the sample, roughly nine tenths were seen once. The sequencing here drew on peripheral blood, taken in a trial of Ad26.COV2.S vaccine versus placebo. The receptors shown here come from a person aged 18-65 years who received the Ad26.COV2.S COVID-19 vaccine or a placebo.

This clone has just a few counts. CDR3 in DNA: TGTGCCAGCTCACTGAGACAGGGCTATGGCTACACCTTC. It codes for CASSLRQGYGYTF. This rearrangement joins TRBV18 to TRBJ1-2; 7 positions agree with TRBD1. The V gene end was trimmed by 4 bases and the J gene end by 4 bases; junction bases not matched to a gene: 3. Germline CDR1 KGHSH, CDR2 LQKENI. CDR3 length: 13 residues.

The rearrangement links TRBV5-1 to TRBJ1-4; maybe TRBD1 (6 bases). The germline gives CDR1 SGHRS, CDR2 YFSETQ. The CDR3 runs to 16 residues. V gave up 3 bases and J gave up 2 bases, with 14 bases separating them. The CDR3 coding sequence is TGCGCCAGCAGCTCAATCCCGGGGGCCACTAATGAAAAACTGTTTTTT. Translating it yields CASSSIPGATNEKLFF.

This chain uses TRBV6-1 with TRBJ2-5; D not resolved. V was cut by 0 bases and J by 3 bases, with 8 bases left in between. The germline gives CDR1 MNHNS, CDR2 SASEGT. CDR3 length: 14 residues. The CDR3 is CASSEAPTEETQYF. In DNA, the CDR3 is TGTGCCAGCAGTGAAGCGCCCACTGAAGAGACCCAGTACTTC.

The chain combines TRBV2 with TRBJ1-2; 7 bases line up with TRBD1. Looked up from germline, CDR1 is SNHLY and CDR2 is FYNNEI. CDR3 size: 14 residues. The ends lost 8 bases at V and 4 bases at J; junction bases unmatched: 10. The CDR3 region is CASGAQGVSYGYTF. CDR3 sequence (DNA): TGTGCCAGCGGGGCCCAGGGGGTTAGCTATGGCTACACCTTC. The full variable domain, in which reference TRBV2 and TRBJ1-2 provide the parts outside the CDR3, is EPEVTQTPSHQVTQMGQEVILRCVPISNHLYFYWYRQILGQKVEFLVSFYNNEISEKSEIFDDQFSVERPDGSNFTLKIRSTKLEDSAMYFCASGAQGVSYGYTFGSGTRLTVV.

The chain carries TRBV13 and TRBJ2-7, with D possibly matching TRBD1 (6 bases). There are 12 residues in the CDR3. Deletions cut 4 bases from V and 5 bases from J, with 9 bases between. Germline values: CDR1 PRHDT, CDR2 FYEKMQ (reference sequence). The CDR3 DNA follows: TGTGCCAGCAGCTCGGACAGCGACGAGCAGTACTTC. It codes for CASSSDSDEQYF.

The CDR3 spells CASRKGLAGTDTQYF. DNA for the CDR3: TGCGCCAGCAGGAAAGGACTAGCGGGGACAGATACGCAGTATTTT. The chain is built from TRBV10-2 and TRBJ2-3, with 12 bases identical to TRBD2. The CDR3 sequence is 15 residues long. With 6 bases clipped from V and 3 bases from J, the junction kept 4 bases outside the gene matches. Germline-derived CDR1 and CDR2 are WSHSY and SAAADI.

J is TRBJ1-1 and V is TRBV11-3, with D perhaps TRBD1 (5 bases). Germline assignment: CDR1 SGHNT and CDR2 YENEEA. This CDR3 region has 13 residues. The germline V and J ends were trimmed by 5 bases and 5 bases, with 12 bases remaining between them. Here the CDR3 DNA reads TGTGCCAGCAGCCCTGAGGAGGGGACTGAAGCTTTCTTT. This translates into CASSPEEGTEAFF. Based on the CDR3 plus reference TRBV11-3 and TRBJ1-1, the full variable domain is EAGVVQSPRYKIIEKKQPVAFWCNPISGHNTLYWYLQNLGQGPELLIRYENEEAVDDSQLPKDRFSAERLKGVDSTLKIQPAELGDSAVYLCASSPEEGTEAFFGQGTRLTVV.

The chain recombines TRBV20-1 with TRBJ2-3; TRBD2 agrees at 7 bases. Germline assignment: CDR1 DFQATT and CDR2 SNEGSKA (reference sequence). The CDR3 sequence is 11 residues long. V gave up 5 bases and J gave up 5 bases; unmatched junction bases: 1. The CDR3 coding sequence is TGCAGTGCTTCGGGGGGAGATACGCAGTATTTT. Residues: CSASGGDTQYF.

This sequence joins TRBV13 and TRBJ1-1; possibly TRBD1 for D (5 bases). The germline V gene encodes CDR1 PRHDT and CDR2 FYEKMQ (reference sequence). Between the trimmed V and J ends, which lost 5 bases and 7 bases, there was a span of 20 bases. The CDR3 consists of 15 residues. For the CDR3, the DNA is TGTGCCAGCAGCCCCCGTCGGGGGAAGAGTGGTGAAGCTTTCTTT. Protein product: CASSPRRGKSGEAFF. The whole variable domain, remainder taken from reference TRBV13 and TRBJ1-1, is AAGVIQSPRHLIKEKRETATLKCYPIPRHDTVYWYQQGPGQDPQFLISFYEKMQSDKGSIPDRFSAQQFSDYHSELNMSSLELGDSALYFCASSPRRGKSGEAFFGQGTRLTVV.